The clone carrying this T cell receptor beta chain was counted many times. Its antigen is unknown. These data originate in a study of T cells after yellow fever vaccination. Points from the study as a whole: Clones that expanded after primary vaccination mostly reappeared after the booster (approximately 96% CD4, about 91% CD8). Some clonotypes, a small share, were shared between CD4 and CD8 compartments. A weaker secondary response peaked on day 5, the primary on day 15.

Template-switching 5'RACE yielded the TCR cDNA; a universal primer site and UMIs were added in the process. TCRdb re-derived calls from the 5' RACE reads in MiXCR, one entry per CDR3 protein. The repertoire holds about 430,000 distinct CDR3 sequences, with over 15% as singletons. This clonotype was sampled from a man younger than 35 who received the YFV17D yellow fever vaccine. The sequencing here drew on PBMCs, taken before the yellow fever booster vaccination.

The CDR3 spells CASSTGTNEQFF. The CDR3 coding sequence is TGTGCCAGCAGCACCGGAACTAATGAGCAGTTCTTC. The gene calls are TRBV7-3 and TRBJ2-1; no definite D call. Germline-derived CDR1 and CDR2 are SGHTA and FQGTGA. This CDR3 has 12 amino acids. V shed 5 bases and J shed 7 bases, with 9 bases lying between them.